Each of the 28 T cell receptor beta chains below was sequenced from the same sample in a study of blood T cell repertoires in COVID-19. TCRdb keeps only in-frame clones here, not all; method: immunoSEQ multiplex PCR. The sample contains a few hundred thousand clones, about 87% of which appear only once. Sequenced input: peripheral blood. The source of these receptors is a woman in her 70s with active or convalescent COVID-19.

The chain couples TRBV18 to TRBJ2-2; a possible D gene is TRBD2 (5 bases). Trimming removed 2 bases at V and 2 bases at J, with 12 bases between. CDR3 length equals 16 residues. Germline values: CDR1 KGHSH, CDR2 LQKENI. DNA of the CDR3: TGTGCCAGCTCACCATTCGAGGGCCCTAACACCGGGGAGCTGTTTTTT. As protein: CASSPFEGPNTGELFF.

The genes are TRBV19 and TRBJ2-2; 7 bases match TRBD1. Germline-derived CDR1 and CDR2 are LNHDA and SQIVND (reference sequence). V shed 2 bases and J 0 bases; nucleotides not matched to a gene: 3. The CDR3 covers 16 residues. The chain's CDR3 is CASSIRGPPNTGELFF. CDR3 nucleotides: TGTGCCAGTAGTATAAGGGGGCCCCCGAACACCGGGGAGCTGTTTTTT.

V and J are TRBV18 and TRBJ1-1; D call uncertain. CDR1 and CDR2 (germline): KGHSH, LQKENI. Trimming cost V 1 base and J 3 bases, with 9 bases left between them. This CDR3 spans 14 amino acids. The CDR3 DNA reads as TGTGCCAGCTCACCACACCCGAGGGACACTGAAGCTTTCTTT. It is translated as CASSPHPRDTEAFF.

This rearrangement joins TRBV27 to TRBJ2-3; D is unresolved. The CDR3 is 14 residues long. V was pared by 6 bases and J by 2 bases, with 12 bases between. In germline, CDR1 is MNHEY, CDR2 SMNVEV (reference sequence). The CDR3 here is CASRSYSLTDTQYF. The CDR3 DNA reads TGTGCCAGCAGGAGCTACAGCCTCACAGATACGCAGTATTTT.

V gene TRBV7-2 combines with J gene TRBJ1-5; D remains ambiguous. This CDR3 is built from 15 residues. V lost 4 bases to trimming and J lost 2 bases, with 12 bases between them. Germline V gene sequence: CDR1 SGHTA, CDR2 FQGNSA. CDR3 DNA: TGTGCCAGCAGCTCCACGCAGTTGGGCAATCAGCCCCAGCATTTT. Translating it yields CASSSTQLGNQPQHF.

This sequence joins TRBV11-1 and TRBJ2-3; TRBD1 is a possible D gene (6 bases). Trimming took off 5 bases at V and 2 bases at J, with 14 bases between the two ends. The CDR3 consists of 15 residues. Germline lookup yields CDR1 SGHAT and CDR2 FQDESV (reference sequence). The DNA of the CDR3 is TGTGCCAGCAGCGATGGGACAAGACCCACAGATACGCAGTATTTT. Translation: CASSDGTRPTDTQYF.

The chain employs TRBV29-1 and TRBJ2-1; 10 bases are shared with TRBD2. Unmatched junction bases numbered 12, after V lost 8 bases and J lost 2 bases. The CDR3 spans 16 residues. The V gene's germline CDR1 is SQVTM and CDR2 ANQGSEA. The CDR3: CSTSGTSERAYNEQFF. In DNA form, the CDR3 reads TGCAGCACCTCCGGGACTAGCGAAAGGGCCTACAATGAGCAGTTCTTC.

A remark on this clone: At the DNA level, this CDR3 is encoded by other sequences in the same sample as well. V is TRBV12-3 or TRBV12-4 and J is TRBJ2-3, with D unclear. Trimming took 6 bases from V and 0 from J, leaving 4 bases between them. The CDR3 is 12 amino acids. Written as DNA, the CDR3 is TGTGCCAGCAGCCCTAGCACAGATACGCAGTATTTT. Its translation: CASSPSTDTQYF.

The chain combines TRBV5-4 with TRBJ1-1; D unresolved. The CDR3 spans 14 residues. CDR1 is SGHNT, CDR2 YYREEE, per germline (reference sequence). Trimming took off 2 bases at V and 0 bases at J, with 8 bases between the two ends. The CDR3 nucleotides are TGTGCCAGCAGCTTAGTACAGCTGAACACTGAAGCTTTCTTT. Its translation is CASSLVQLNTEAFF.

The V call is TRBV7-2, the J call TRBJ1-2; 10 nucleotides line up with TRBD1. J was trimmed by 6 bases and V by 5 bases; bases with no gene match: 6. The CDR3 loop spans 14 amino acids. The V gene's germline CDR1 is SGHTA and CDR2 FQGNSA. CDR3 protein: CASSIGTGAHGYTF. CDR3 coding DNA: TGTGCCAGCAGCATTGGGACAGGGGCTCATGGCTACACCTTC. Full variable domain (missing parts from reference TRBV7-2 and TRBJ1-2): GAGVSQSPSNKVTEKGKDVELRCDPISGHTALYWYRQSLGQGLEFLIYFQGNSAPDKSGLPSDRFSAERTGGSVSTLTIQRTQQEDSAVYLCASSIGTGAHGYTFGSGTRLTVV.

CDR3 DNA sequence: TGTGCCAGCAGCTTGTTCAGCCTAGAGATAGATACGCAGTATTTT. This translates into CASSLFSLEIDTQYF. V and J are TRBV5-6 and TRBJ2-3; D unclear. The CDR3 covers 15 residues. Per the germline V gene, CDR1 is SGHDT and CDR2 is YYEEEE. The germline V and J ends were trimmed by 1 base and 5 bases, with 14 bases remaining between them.

Points on this clone: Compared with germline, one end of the junction differs, possibly owing to a read error. This chain connects TRBV2 to TRBJ1-4; D is undetermined. This CDR3 is 13 amino acids long. Germline V gene sequence: CDR1 SNHLY, CDR2 FYNNEI. The CDR3: CASSDLLGSQLYF. CDR3 in DNA: TGTGCCAGCAGTGACCTGTTGGGCTCGCAACTCTACTTT.

This chain connects TRBV27 to TRBJ1-3, with D possibly matching TRBD1 (5 bases). V lost 2 bases, J lost 4 bases, and 18 bases lay in between. CDR1 is MNHEY and CDR2 is SMNVEV in the germline V gene (reference sequence). The CDR3 is 17 amino acids. CDR3 sequence (DNA): TGTGCCAGCAGTTTAGGGGGGGGGTCCTCATCGGGAAACACCATATATTTT. This encodes CASSLGGGSSSGNTIYF.

The chain carries TRBV18 and TRBJ1-2, with 10 bases aligning to TRBD1. The CDR3 spans 14 residues. After removal of 1 base from V and 10 bases from J, the junction contained 6 bases not matched to a gene. CDR1 KGHSH and CDR2 LQKENI come from the germline V gene. The CDR3 reads CASSPQDRGVFYTF. For the CDR3, the DNA is TGTGCCAGCTCACCACAGGACAGGGGGGTTTTCTACACCTTC.

This clone was seen a few times. CDR3 sequence (DNA): TGTGCCAGCAATCCCAGCGGGGGGGCTCGGATCGGCACTGAAGCTTTCTTT. Residues: CASNPSGGARIGTEAFF. The gene calls are TRBV2 and TRBJ1-1, with D perhaps TRBD1 (6 bases). The ends were cut back, 7 bases at V and 4 bases at J, with 25 bases in the middle. This CDR3 spans 17 amino acids. Germline V gene data show CDR1 as SNHLY and CDR2 as FYNNEI.

The V gene is TRBV4-3, the J gene TRBJ1-1; D possibly corresponds to TRBD1 (5 bases). Trimming cost V 0 bases and J 10 bases, with 15 bases left between them. The CDR3 loop spans 14 amino acids. From germline, CDR1 is LGHNA and CDR2 YSLEER. CDR3 sequence: CASSQERTLLGAFF. As DNA, the CDR3 is TGCGCCAGCAGCCAAGAGAGGACACTTTTGGGAGCTTTCTTT.

CDR3 region: CASSPSWTSYSNQPQHF. The CDR3, as DNA: TGTGCCAGCAGCCCATCCTGGACATCTTATAGCAATCAGCCCCAGCATTTT. The chain couples TRBV7-8 to TRBJ1-5, with D maybe TRBD1 (5 bases). V was shortened by 5 bases and J by 0 bases, with 17 bases between the two germline ends. CDR1 SGHVS and CDR2 FQNEAQ come from the germline V gene. The CDR3 runs to 17 residues. The full variable domain, with the rest looked up from reference TRBV7-8 and TRBJ1-5, is GAGVSQSPRYKVAKRGQDVALRCDPISGHVSLFWYQQALGQGPEFLTYFQNEAQLDKSGLPSDRFFAERPEGSVSTLKIQRTQQEDSAVYLCASSPSWTSYSNQPQHFGDGTRLSIL.

This clone was recorded only once. This chain joins TRBV7-9 and TRBJ2-7; 7 bases line up with TRBD2. Germline V CDR1 and CDR2: SEHNR, FQNEAQ (reference sequence). The CDR3 runs to 15 residues. Losses at the gene ends were 6 bases for V and 4 bases for J; bases not matched to a gene: 12. CDR3 nucleotides: TGTGCCAGCAGTATTTATGGGGGGGACCTGTACGAGCAGTACTTC. As protein: CASSIYGGDLYEQYF.

V usage is TRBV14 and J usage is TRBJ1-1; no clear D. There are 13 residues in the CDR3. Germline lookup yields CDR1 SGHDN and CDR2 FVKESK. The V and J ends lost 4 bases and 1 base respectively, with 7 bases between them. The CDR3, as DNA: TGTGCCAGCAGCCCACTCCAGAACACTGAAGCTTTCTTT. It specifies CASSPLQNTEAFF.

The chain uses TRBV18 and TRBJ2-2; D may be TRBD2 (6 bases). The CDR3 has 13 residues. The V end lost 6 bases, the J end lost 7 bases, and 12 bases lay between the germline ends. Germline V gene sequence: CDR1 KGHSH, CDR2 LQKENI. Here the CDR3 reads CASSPGAFGELFF. The CDR3 DNA follows: TGTGCCAGCTCTCCGGGAGCTTTCGGGGAGCTGTTTTTT.

The chain couples TRBV9 to TRBJ1-1; D is undetermined. The CDR3 runs 14 residues. Germline V gene sequence: CDR1 SGDLS, CDR2 YYNGEE. V lost 0 bases and J 1 base, leaving 7 bases between the germline ends. CDR3 region: CASSVVSGNTEAFF. DNA for the CDR3: TGTGCCAGCAGCGTAGTTTCAGGGAACACTGAAGCTTTCTTT.

The chain has TRBV12-5 and TRBJ1-3, with 7 bases identical to TRBD1. The CDR3 has 16 residues. Germline V CDR1 and CDR2: LGHNT, FRNRAP. The V segment lost 5 bases and the J segment 0 bases; nucleotides outside the gene matches: 7. CDR3 residues: CASGPPTGTSGNTIYF. The DNA of the CDR3 is TGTGCTAGTGGTCCACCGACAGGGACCTCTGGAAACACCATATATTTT.

The V and J genes are TRBV27 and TRBJ2-2; D may be TRBD1 (5 bases). The CDR3 covers 15 residues. The V gene lost 3 bases and the J gene lost 4 bases, with 12 bases spanning the gap. Per germline, CDR1 MNHEY and CDR2 SMNVEV (reference sequence). CDR3 protein: CASSLSRVGTGELFF. DNA of the CDR3: TGTGCCAGCAGTTTGTCCAGGGTAGGCACCGGGGAGCTGTTTTTT.

Only one count was recorded for this clone. The rearrangement joins TRBV4-3 to TRBJ2-7, with D maybe TRBD1 (5 bases). In germline, CDR1 is LGHNA, CDR2 YSLEER. Trimming took 4 bases from V and 4 from J, leaving 17 bases between them. The CDR3 is 15 amino acids. CDR3 in amino acids: CASSPRRGSTYEQYF. For the CDR3, the DNA is TGCGCCAGCAGCCCCCGAAGGGGTTCAACGTACGAGCAGTACTTC.

This chain links TRBV14 with TRBJ1-2, with TRBD1 matching over 7 bases. Germline assignment: CDR1 SGHDN and CDR2 FVKESK. V lost 1 base to trimming and J lost 1 base; unmatched junction nucleotides: 3. CDR3 length: 15 residues. The CDR3 coding sequence is TGTGCCAGCAGCCAAGCTTGGGACAGTAACTATGGCTACACCTTC. Amino acids: CASSQAWDSNYGYTF.

This chain connects TRBV9 to TRBJ2-6, with D possibly being TRBD2 (6 bases). Deletions cut 7 bases from V and 4 bases from J, with 18 bases between. The CDR3 extends over 16 amino acids. Germline CDR1 reads SGDLS; CDR2 reads YYNGEE. The CDR3 protein is CASSGLSGEGANVLTF. CDR3 sequence (DNA): TGTGCCAGCTCAGGCCTCTCGGGGGAAGGGGCCAACGTCCTGACTTTC.

This chain joins TRBV7-8 and TRBJ1-5; perhaps TRBD1 as D (5 bases). The CDR3 is 13 residues long. The germline V gene has CDR1 SGHVS and CDR2 FQNEAQ. Trimming took off 8 bases at V and 4 bases at J, with 12 bases between the two ends. In DNA form, the CDR3 reads TGTGCCAGCCAGGCAGGGCGTAATCAGCCCCAGCATTTT. Protein: CASQAGRNQPQHF.

The V call is TRBV5-6, the J call TRBJ1-1; 7 nucleotides agree with TRBD1. V shed 4 bases, J shed 7 bases, and the junction held 13 bases outside the gene matches. The CDR3 length is 15 residues. Per the germline V gene, CDR1 is SGHDT and CDR2 is YYEEEE. The CDR3 DNA is TGTGCCAGCAGCGCCGGGACAGCCGAGAGGGGTGAAGCTTTCTTT. This encodes CASSAGTAERGEAFF.